The next 18 T cell receptor beta chains were all read from a single sample in a study of cytomegalovirus exposure and HLA in healthy donors. PCR was performed using 60 Vbeta and 13 Jbeta primers. Using immunoSEQ multiplex PCR, the repertoire was profiled, and TCRdb retains in-frame clones only, with some absent. The sample shows some 140,000 clones, roughly 73% of them seen only once. The sample was PBMCs. These receptors originate from a woman between 35 and 50 years old in good health and CMV-seronegative.

The chain combines TRBV11-2 with TRBJ1-2; perhaps TRBD1 as D (5 bases). CDR1 and CDR2 from the germline V gene are SGHAT and FQNNGV. Trimming removed 3 bases from V and 4 bases from J, with 9 bases in between. The CDR3 consists of 13 residues. The CDR3 coding sequence is TGTGCCAGCAGCTTGGCGGGGGGCTATGGCTACACCTTC. This sequence encodes CASSLAGGYGYTF.

The chain combines TRBV9 with TRBJ1-2; 9 bases agree with TRBD1. Germline V lookup: CDR1 SGDLS, CDR2 YYNGEE. V lost 0 bases and J lost 5; bases outside the gene matches: 11. The CDR3 spans 17 residues. The CDR3 DNA reads as TGTGCCAGCAGCGTAGGGCCAATACAGGGGGCGGAGTATGGCTACACCTTC. The encoded protein is CASSVGPIQGAEYGYTF.

The rearrangement uses TRBV4-1 and TRBJ2-3; TRBD1 agrees at 9 bases. V lost 1 base, J lost 5 bases, and 4 bases stayed unmatched. This CDR3 comprises 15 residues. CDR1 and CDR2 from the germline V gene are MGHRA and YSYEKL. The CDR3 here is CASSQVDRGRDTQYF. The CDR3 DNA sequence: TGCGCCAGCAGCCAAGTAGACAGGGGGAGAGATACGCAGTATTTT.

The chain recombines TRBV6-1 with TRBJ1-2; perhaps TRBD1 as D (5 bases). Trimming left V 6 bases short and J 2 bases short, with 10 bases between. The CDR3 is 13 residues long. Germline CDR1 reads MNHNS; CDR2 reads SASEGT. CDR3 sequence reads: CASRETENYGYTF. The CDR3 DNA is TGTGCCAGCAGAGAGACAGAGAACTATGGCTACACCTTC.

V is TRBV11-2 and J is TRBJ2-7; TRBD2 aligns across 8 bases. The CDR3 length is 15 residues. CDR1 is SGHAT and CDR2 is FQNNGV in the germline V gene. V was pared by 1 base and J by 2 bases, with 4 bases of the junction left unmatched. The CDR3 nucleotides read TGTGCCAGCAGCTTAGGGCGGGGGGACCCCTACGAGCAGTACGTC. Amino acid sequence: CASSLGRGDPYEQYV.

V is TRBV6-5 and J is TRBJ1-1; D possibly corresponds to TRBD1 (5 bases). Trimming pared 4 bases from V and 9 bases from J, leaving 12 bases between. Germline V CDR1 and CDR2: MNHEY, SVGAGI. The CDR3 spans 12 residues. In DNA, the CDR3 is TGTGCCAGCAGTTCCCGGGCGGGGCAAGCTTTCTTT. This codes for CASSSRAGQAFF.

This sequence joins TRBV15 and TRBJ1-2; 9 bases are a match to TRBD1. The V gene's germline CDR1 is LNHNV and CDR2 YYDKDF (reference sequence). After removal of 1 base from V and 5 bases from J, the junction contained 8 bases not matched to a gene. The CDR3 length is 16 residues. CDR3 residues: CATSRVGQGGMYGYTF. CDR3 DNA sequence: TGTGCCACCAGCAGAGTGGGACAGGGAGGAATGTATGGCTACACCTTC.

This clone has a single count. The chain uses TRBV27 and TRBJ2-3; D might be TRBD2 (5 bases). Trimming cost V 4 bases and J 4 bases, with 12 bases left between them. Looked up from germline, CDR1 is MNHEY and CDR2 is SMNVEV (reference sequence). CDR3 size: 14 residues. Written as DNA, the CDR3 is TGTGCCAGCAGTTGGACTCCGCGGGCAGATACGCAGTATTTT. Encoded protein: CASSWTPRADTQYF.

The chain employs TRBV19 and TRBJ1-1, with D perhaps TRBD1 (6 bases). Germline loops: CDR1 LNHDA, CDR2 SQIVND (reference sequence). This CDR3 is built from 15 residues. V lost 5 bases and J lost 7, with 20 bases in between. DNA for the CDR3: TGTGCCAGTAGTTCCCAGGGGCCCGGGTGGGGTGAAGCTTTCTTT. Its protein is CASSSQGPGWGEAFF.

V gene TRBV7-9 combines with J gene TRBJ1-5; D is uncertain. CDR1 SEHNR and CDR2 FQNEAQ come from the germline V gene (reference sequence). Trimming removed 6 bases at V and 0 bases at J, with 9 bases between. The CDR3 has 14 amino acids. CDR3 nucleotide sequence: TGTGCCAGCAGTGCGCGGGGTAGCAATCAGCCCCAGCATTTT. Encoded protein: CASSARGSNQPQHF. Filled out from reference TRBV7-9 and TRBJ1-5, the complete variable domain reads DTGVSQNPRHKITKRGQNVTFRCDPISEHNRLYWYRQTLGQGPEFLTYFQNEAQLEKSRLLSDRFSAERPKGSFSTLEIQRTEQGDSAMYLCASSARGSNQPQHFGDGTRLSIL.

The chain carries TRBV2 and TRBJ2-2, with D perhaps matching TRBD1 (6 bases). V shed 4 bases and J shed 4 bases, with 13 bases lying between them. The CDR3 is 15 residues long. Germline CDR1 SNHLY, CDR2 FYNNEI. The CDR3 DNA reads as TGTGCCAGCAGTGGGGTGACAGGAGCCACCGGGGAGCTGTTTTTT. This translates into CASSGVTGATGELFF.

This clone has only one observation. The chain combines TRBV9 with TRBJ2-2; 14 positions match TRBD2. This CDR3 is 17 amino acids long. From germline, CDR1 is SGDLS and CDR2 YYNGEE. V lost 0 bases, J lost 6 bases, and 4 bases stayed unmatched. The CDR3 DNA sequence: TGTGCCAGCAGCGTAGGACTAGCGGGGGGGATGGCCGGGGAGCTGTTTTTT. It translates to CASSVGLAGGMAGELFF. The variable domain in full, with the rest retrieved from reference TRBV9 and TRBJ2-2, is DSGVTQTPKHLITATGQRVTLRCSPRSGDLSVYWYQQSLDQGLQFLIQYYNGEERAKGNILERFSAQQFPDLHSELNLSSLELGDSALYFCASSVGLAGGMAGELFFGEGSRLTVL.

This clone was detected once. The chain recombines TRBV5-1 with TRBJ2-4; 11 bases align to TRBD1. The germline CDR1 and CDR2 sequences are SGHRS and YFSETQ. There are 16 residues in the CDR3. Trimming at V came to 4 bases and at J to 9 bases, leaving 12 bases not matched to a gene. The CDR3 DNA reads TGCGCCAGCAGCCACCCCGGGGACAGGGGGAGGGGCATTCAGTACTTC. As protein: CASSHPGDRGRGIQYF.

This clone showed up just a few times. This rearrangement joins TRBV10-1 to TRBJ2-7; 9 positions match TRBD1. The CDR3 runs to 12 residues. Unmatched junction bases numbered 1, after V lost 4 bases and J lost 6 bases. Looked up from germline, CDR1 is WNHNN and CDR2 is SYGVQD (reference sequence). DNA of the CDR3: TGCGCCAGCAGTGGACAGGGGGGCGAGCAGTACTTC. Translated, it gives CASSGQGGEQYF.

This chain joins TRBV7-9 and TRBJ2-7, with 8 bases that match TRBD1. The germline V gene has CDR1 SEHNR and CDR2 FQNEAQ (reference sequence). The CDR3 runs 15 residues. The V gene end was trimmed by 3 bases and the J gene end by 6 bases; junction bases not matched to a gene: 10. The CDR3 region has the DNA TGTGCCAGCAGCTTTCAAACGGGACAGGCGGCCGAGCAGTACTTC. This translates into CASSFQTGQAAEQYF.

The chain is built from TRBV18 and TRBJ2-1, with D perhaps matching TRBD2 (5 bases). The germline V gene encodes CDR1 KGHSH and CDR2 LQKENI. V shed 1 base and J shed 4 bases, with 20 bases lying between them. The CDR3 is made up of 18 amino acids. Here the CDR3 reads CASSPLGYQRTLYNEQFF. In DNA, the CDR3 is TGTGCCAGCTCACCACTTGGGTACCAGCGGACTCTATACAATGAGCAGTTCTTC.

The V gene is TRBV4-2, the J gene TRBJ1-4; 7 bases map to TRBD1. CDR3 length: 17 residues. Per germline, CDR1 LGHNA and CDR2 YNFKEQ. V gave up 2 bases and J gave up 0 bases; unmatched junction bases: 6. CDR3 loop: CASSQPGQTATNEKLFF. The CDR3 bases are TGTGCCAGCAGCCAACCGGGACAGACTGCAACTAATGAAAAACTGTTTTTT.

This chain links TRBV10-3 with TRBJ2-7, with a tentative D call TRBD1 (5 bases). Trimming stripped 6 bases from V and 0 bases from J, with 9 bases between. The CDR3 has 13 residues. Germline V gene sequence: CDR1 ENHRY, CDR2 SYGVKD. CDR3 region: CAIRQTDSYEQYF. In nucleotides, the CDR3 is TGTGCCATCAGGCAGACAGACTCCTACGAGCAGTACTTC.